Here is one T cell receptor beta chain with its context. Antigen unknown. This entry belongs to a study of Graves' ophthalmopathy and Graves' hyperthyroidism. Study-level results: Among thyroid clonotypes expanded above 0.001 frequency, most also appeared in blood. Sensitivity reached about 70% and specificity about 73% when the model predicted ophthalmopathy progression. Sensitivity reached around 88% and specificity roughly 82% for a 13-signature model separating ophthalmopathy from stable hyperthyroidism.

The TCR beta CDR3 regions underwent amplification from RNA transcripts. Scientists carried out first-round RT-PCR using HTBI primers and then a second-round multiplex PCR. TCRdb re-called the multiplex PCR reads with MiXCR, one entry per CDR3 protein. This table has around 1,000,000 distinct CDR3 sequences, around a third appearing once. The TCR originated in an adult man with Graves' hyperthyroidism. Sequences were obtained from peripheral blood or thyroid tissue (not recorded which).

The CDR3 DNA sequence: TGCAGTGCCCGCCCGGGACAGGTGGATACGCAGTATTTT. The encoded protein is CSARPGQVDTQYF. The chain uses TRBV20-1 and TRBJ2-3; 8 nucleotides line up with TRBD1. After removal of 6 bases from V and 6 bases from J, the junction contained 8 bases not matched to a gene. The CDR3 has 13 residues. The germline gives CDR1 DFQATT, CDR2 SNEGSKA (reference sequence).